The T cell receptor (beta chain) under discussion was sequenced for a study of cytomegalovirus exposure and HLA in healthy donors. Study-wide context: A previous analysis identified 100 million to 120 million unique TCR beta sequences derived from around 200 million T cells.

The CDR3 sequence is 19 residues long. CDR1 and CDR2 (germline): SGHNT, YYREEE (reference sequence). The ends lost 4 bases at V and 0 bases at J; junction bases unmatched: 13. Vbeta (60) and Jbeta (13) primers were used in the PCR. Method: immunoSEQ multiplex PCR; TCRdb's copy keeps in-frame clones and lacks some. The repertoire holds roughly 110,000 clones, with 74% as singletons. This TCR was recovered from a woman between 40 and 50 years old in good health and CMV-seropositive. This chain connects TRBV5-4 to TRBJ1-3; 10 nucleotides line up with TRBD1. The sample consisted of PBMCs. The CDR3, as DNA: TGTGCCAGCAGCACTTCCCGGGACAGGGGACCTAGCTCTGGAAACACCATATATTTT. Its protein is CASSTSRDRGPSSGNTIYF.